One T cell receptor (beta chain) is described in this entry. Its antigen is not known. While unrecorded immune exposures were likely, the donors were nominally healthy when sampled. 13 Jbeta primers and 60 Vbeta primers were used for the PCR. The protocol was immunoSEQ multiplex PCR, while the TCRdb copy is restricted to in-frame clones and leaves out a portion. The repertoire has 150,000 to 200,000 clones, about 73% of them found once; the top ten carry roughly 13%. The germline CDR1 and CDR2 sequences are SGHRS and YFSETQ. The CDR3 sequence is 14 residues long. V was cut by 2 bases and J by 1 base, with 9 bases left in between. This specimen comes from a study of cytomegalovirus exposure and HLA in healthy donors. Overall study findings and caveats: When analyzed later, a missense DCLRE1C variant was found to be linked to TCR beta V- and J-gene trimming. The classifier reportedly diagnosed cytomegalovirus status with high sensitivity and specificity. The sole available immune exposure information was CMV serostatus.

The rearrangement uses TRBV5-1 and TRBJ2-5, with a possible D match to TRBD1 (5 bases). The receptor's source is a woman aged 45-59 years in good health and CMV-seropositive. Sequencing input: PBMCs. The CDR3 reads CASSLRGLQETQYF. The CDR3 region has the DNA TGCGCCAGCAGCTTAAGGGGCCTCCAAGAGACCCAGTACTTC. Full variable domain (remainder filled in from reference TRBV5-1 and TRBJ2-5): KAGVTQTPRYLIKTRGQQVTLSCSPISGHRSVSWYQQTPGQGLQFLFEYFSETQRNKGNFPGRFSGRQFSNSRSEMNVSTLELGDSALYLCASSLRGLQETQYFGPGTRLLVL.